A single TCR beta chain is shown here with its context. This entry comes from a study of shared clonotypes between healthy human individuals. Measured with immunoSEQ multiplex PCR; TCRdb has only the in-frame clones, and not every one. The table lists more than 450,000 clones, around 74% of them singletons. The CDR3 length is 14 residues. Looked up from germline, CDR1 is SGHRS and CDR2 is YFSETQ. Trimming cost V 4 bases and J 4 bases, with 12 bases left between them. The genes are TRBV5-1 and TRBJ2-1, with D possibly TRBD2 on 6 matching bases. The sequencing sample was made of PBMCs. This TCR came from a woman in her thirties or forties in good health. Some clones in this sample may be carry-over from other donors' samples. The CDR3 sequence is CASSPRLDYNEQFF. The CDR3 DNA reads TGCGCCAGCAGCCCGCGACTAGATTACAATGAGCAGTTCTTC.